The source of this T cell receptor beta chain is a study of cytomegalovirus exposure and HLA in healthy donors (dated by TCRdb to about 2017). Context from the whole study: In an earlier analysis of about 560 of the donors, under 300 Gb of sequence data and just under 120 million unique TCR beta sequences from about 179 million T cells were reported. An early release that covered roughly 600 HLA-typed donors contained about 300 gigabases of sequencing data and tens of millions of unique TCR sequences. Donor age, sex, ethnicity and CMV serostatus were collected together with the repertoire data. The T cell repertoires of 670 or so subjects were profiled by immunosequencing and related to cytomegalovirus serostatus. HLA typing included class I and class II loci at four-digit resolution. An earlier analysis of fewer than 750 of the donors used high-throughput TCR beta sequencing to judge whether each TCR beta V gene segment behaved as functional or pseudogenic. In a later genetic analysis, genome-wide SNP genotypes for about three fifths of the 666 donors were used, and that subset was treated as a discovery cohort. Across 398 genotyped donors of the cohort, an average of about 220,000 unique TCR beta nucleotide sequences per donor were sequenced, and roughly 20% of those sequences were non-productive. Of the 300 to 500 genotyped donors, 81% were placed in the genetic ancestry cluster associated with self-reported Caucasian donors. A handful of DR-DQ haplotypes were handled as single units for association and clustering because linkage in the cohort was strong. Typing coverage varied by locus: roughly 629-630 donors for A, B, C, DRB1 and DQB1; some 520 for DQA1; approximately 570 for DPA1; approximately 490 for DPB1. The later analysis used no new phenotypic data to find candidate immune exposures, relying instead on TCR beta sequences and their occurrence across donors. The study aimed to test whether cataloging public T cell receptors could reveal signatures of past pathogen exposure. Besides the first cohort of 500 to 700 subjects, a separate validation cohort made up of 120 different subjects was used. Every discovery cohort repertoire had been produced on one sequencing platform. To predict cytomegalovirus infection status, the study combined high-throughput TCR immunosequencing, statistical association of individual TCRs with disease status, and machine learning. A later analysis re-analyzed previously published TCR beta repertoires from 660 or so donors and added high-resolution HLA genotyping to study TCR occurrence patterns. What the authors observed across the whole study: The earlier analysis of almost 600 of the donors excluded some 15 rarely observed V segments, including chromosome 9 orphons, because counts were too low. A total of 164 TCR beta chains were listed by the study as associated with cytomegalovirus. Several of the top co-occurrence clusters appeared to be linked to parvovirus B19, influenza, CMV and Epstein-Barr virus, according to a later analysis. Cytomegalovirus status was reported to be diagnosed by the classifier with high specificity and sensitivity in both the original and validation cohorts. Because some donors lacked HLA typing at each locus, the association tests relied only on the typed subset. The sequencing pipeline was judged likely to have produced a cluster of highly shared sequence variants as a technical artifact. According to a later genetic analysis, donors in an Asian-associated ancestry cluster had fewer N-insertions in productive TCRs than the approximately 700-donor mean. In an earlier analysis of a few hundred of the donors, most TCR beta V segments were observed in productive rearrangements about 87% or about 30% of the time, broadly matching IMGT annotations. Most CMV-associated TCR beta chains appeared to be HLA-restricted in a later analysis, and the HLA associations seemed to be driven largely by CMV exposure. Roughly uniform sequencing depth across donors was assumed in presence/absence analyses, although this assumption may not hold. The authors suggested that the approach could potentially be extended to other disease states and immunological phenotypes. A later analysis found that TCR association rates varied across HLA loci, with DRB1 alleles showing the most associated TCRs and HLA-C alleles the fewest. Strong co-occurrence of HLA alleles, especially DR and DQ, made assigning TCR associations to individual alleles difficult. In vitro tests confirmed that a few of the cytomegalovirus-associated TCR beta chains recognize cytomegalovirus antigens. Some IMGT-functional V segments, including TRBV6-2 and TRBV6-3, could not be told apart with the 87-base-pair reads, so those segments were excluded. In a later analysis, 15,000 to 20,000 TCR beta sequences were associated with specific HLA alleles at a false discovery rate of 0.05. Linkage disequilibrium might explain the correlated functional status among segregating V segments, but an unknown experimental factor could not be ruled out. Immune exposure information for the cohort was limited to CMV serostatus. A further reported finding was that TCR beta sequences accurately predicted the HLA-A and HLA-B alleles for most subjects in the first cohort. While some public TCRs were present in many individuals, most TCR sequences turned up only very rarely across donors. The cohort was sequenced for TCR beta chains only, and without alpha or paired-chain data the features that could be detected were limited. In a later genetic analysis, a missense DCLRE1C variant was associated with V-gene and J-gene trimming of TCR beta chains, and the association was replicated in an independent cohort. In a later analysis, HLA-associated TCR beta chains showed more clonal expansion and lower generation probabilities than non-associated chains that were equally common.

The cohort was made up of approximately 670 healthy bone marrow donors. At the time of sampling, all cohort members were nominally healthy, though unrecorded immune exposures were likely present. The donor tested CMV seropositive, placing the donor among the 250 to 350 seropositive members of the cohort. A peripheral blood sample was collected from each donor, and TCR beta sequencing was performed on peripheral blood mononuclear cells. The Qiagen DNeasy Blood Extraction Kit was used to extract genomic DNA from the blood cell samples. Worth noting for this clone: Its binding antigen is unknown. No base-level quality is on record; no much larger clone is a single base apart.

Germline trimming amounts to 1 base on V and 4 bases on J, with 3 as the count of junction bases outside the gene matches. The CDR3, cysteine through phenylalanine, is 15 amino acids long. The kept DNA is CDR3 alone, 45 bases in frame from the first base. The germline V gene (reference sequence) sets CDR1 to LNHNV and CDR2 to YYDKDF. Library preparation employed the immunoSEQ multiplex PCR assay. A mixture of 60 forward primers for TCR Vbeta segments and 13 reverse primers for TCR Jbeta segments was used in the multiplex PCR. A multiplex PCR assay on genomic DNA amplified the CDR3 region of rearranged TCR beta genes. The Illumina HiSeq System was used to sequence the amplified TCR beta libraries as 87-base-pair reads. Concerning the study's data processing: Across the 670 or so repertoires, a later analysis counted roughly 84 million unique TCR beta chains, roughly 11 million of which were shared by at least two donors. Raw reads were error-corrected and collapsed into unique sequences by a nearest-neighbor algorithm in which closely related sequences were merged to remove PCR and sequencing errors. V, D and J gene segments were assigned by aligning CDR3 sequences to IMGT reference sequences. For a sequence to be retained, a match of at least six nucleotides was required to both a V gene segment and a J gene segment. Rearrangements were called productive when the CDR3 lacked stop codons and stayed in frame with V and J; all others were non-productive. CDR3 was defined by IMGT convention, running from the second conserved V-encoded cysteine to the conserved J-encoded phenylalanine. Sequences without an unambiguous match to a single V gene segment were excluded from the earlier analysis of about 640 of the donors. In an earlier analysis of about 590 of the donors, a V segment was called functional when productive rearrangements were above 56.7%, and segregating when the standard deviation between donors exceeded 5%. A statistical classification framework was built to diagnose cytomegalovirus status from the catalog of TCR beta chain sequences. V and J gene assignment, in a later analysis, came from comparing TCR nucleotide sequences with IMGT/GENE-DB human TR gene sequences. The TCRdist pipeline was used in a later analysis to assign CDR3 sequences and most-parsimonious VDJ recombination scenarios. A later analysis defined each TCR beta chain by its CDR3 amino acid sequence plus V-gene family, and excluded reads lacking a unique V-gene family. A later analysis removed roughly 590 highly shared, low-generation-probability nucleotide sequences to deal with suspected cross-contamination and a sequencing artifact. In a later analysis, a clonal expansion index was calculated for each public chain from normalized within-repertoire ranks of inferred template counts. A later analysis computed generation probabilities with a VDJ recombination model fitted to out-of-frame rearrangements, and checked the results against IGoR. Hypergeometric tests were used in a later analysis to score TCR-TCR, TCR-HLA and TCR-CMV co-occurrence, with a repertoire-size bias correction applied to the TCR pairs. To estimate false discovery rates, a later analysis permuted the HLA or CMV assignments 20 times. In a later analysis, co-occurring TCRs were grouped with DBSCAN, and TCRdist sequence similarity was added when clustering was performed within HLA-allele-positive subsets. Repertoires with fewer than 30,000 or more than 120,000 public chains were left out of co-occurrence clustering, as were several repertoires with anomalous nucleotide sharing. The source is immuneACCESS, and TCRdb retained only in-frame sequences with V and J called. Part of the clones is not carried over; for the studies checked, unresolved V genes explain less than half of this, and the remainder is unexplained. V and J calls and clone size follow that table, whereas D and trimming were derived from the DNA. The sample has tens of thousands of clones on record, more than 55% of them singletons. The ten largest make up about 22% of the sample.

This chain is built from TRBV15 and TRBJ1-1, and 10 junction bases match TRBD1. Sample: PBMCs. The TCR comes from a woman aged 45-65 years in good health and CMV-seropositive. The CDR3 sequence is CATSRAGTGATEAFF. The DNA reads TGTGCCACCAGCAGAGCCGGGACAGGGGCCACTGAAGCTTTCTTT.